This T cell receptor beta chain came from a study of blood T cell repertoires in COVID-19. Germline V CDR1 and CDR2: MNHEY, SVGAGI. The V end lost 2 bases, the J end lost 4 bases, and 15 bases lay between the germline ends. The CDR3 loop spans 15 amino acids. Clones were read by immunoSEQ multiplex PCR, and TCRdb kept only the in-frame ones, dropping some. The table lists approximately 300,000 clones, 90% to 95% of them singletons. Source material: PBMCs or T cells enriched from blood (not recorded which). This clonotype was sampled from a woman aged 25 to 39 who had been exposed to COVID-19. The chain joins TRBV6-5 to TRBJ2-7; weak D call: TRBD2 (6 bases). CDR3 DNA sequence: TGTGCCAGCAGTTACGCGGGACTCCCTTCGTACGAGCAGTACTTC. Amino acids: CASSYAGLPSYEQYF.